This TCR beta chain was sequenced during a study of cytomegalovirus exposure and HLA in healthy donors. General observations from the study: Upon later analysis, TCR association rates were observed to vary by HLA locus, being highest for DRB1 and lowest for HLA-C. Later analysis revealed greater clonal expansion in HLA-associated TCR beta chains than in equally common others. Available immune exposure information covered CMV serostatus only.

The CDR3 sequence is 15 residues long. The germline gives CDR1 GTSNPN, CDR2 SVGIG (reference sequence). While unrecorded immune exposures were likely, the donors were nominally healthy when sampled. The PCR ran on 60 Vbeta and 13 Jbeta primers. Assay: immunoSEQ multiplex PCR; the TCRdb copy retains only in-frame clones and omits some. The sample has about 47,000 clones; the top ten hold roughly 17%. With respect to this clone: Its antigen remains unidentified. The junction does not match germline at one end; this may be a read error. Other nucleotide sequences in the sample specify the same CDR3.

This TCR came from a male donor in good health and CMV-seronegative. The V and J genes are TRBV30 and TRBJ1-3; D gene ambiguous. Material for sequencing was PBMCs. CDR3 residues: CAWRRLLTSGNTIYF. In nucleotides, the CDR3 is TGCGCCTGGAGGCGTCTCCTCACCTCTGGAAACACCATATATTTT.